This TCR beta chain stems from a study of blood T cell repertoires in COVID-19. Study details: Whether acute or convalescent, the COVID-19 samples came from the United States, Italy and Spain.

In germline, CDR1 is SGHDT, CDR2 YYEEEE. CDR3 length equals 14 residues. Trimming took off 1 base at V and 5 bases at J, with 12 bases between the two ends. Patients in Seattle were enrolled during active infection, then followed longitudinally. Data came from immunoSEQ multiplex PCR; TCRdb stores just in-frame clones and leaves some out. The sample shows hundreds of thousands of clones, roughly 90% of them seen only once. This rearrangement joins TRBV5-6 to TRBJ2-5, with a weak D call TRBD2 (6 bases). Sequenced: peripheral blood. This clonotype originated in a woman in her twenties or thirties with COVID-19, enrolled during active disease. The CDR3 DNA is TGTGCCAGCAGCTTGAGGAGGGTTGTGGAGACCCAGTACTTC. It translates to CASSLRRVVETQYF.